Given below is one TCR beta chain in context. Ten or more counts support this clonotype. No antigen is known for it. Base qualities are not provided; no much larger clone lies one nucleotide away. The receptor library was made with PCR. TCRdb lists the instrument as Illumina HiSeq 2500. TCR library preparation used molecular barcoding, with unique molecular identifiers applied to normalize quantification of the TCRbeta repertoire. TCRdb reworked the public reads: Q25 trimming with fastp, MiXCR clone assembly, productive beta chains retained. Under each unique CDR3 protein, matching rows form one entry showing the most common genes and DNA. The sample contains around 440,000 distinct CDR3 sequences, about 11% of them found a single time. The leading ten clones occupy 2% to 2.5% of the sample. This entry comes from a study of T-cell reconstitution after alpha-beta-depleted transplantation in children (dated by TCRdb to the mid-2010s). A note on the overall study: T-cell immune reconstitution after TCRalphabeta/CD19-depleted allogeneic hematopoietic cell transplantation in children was quantitatively tracked in the study by means of TCR repertoire profiling. The study at large found these results: In some patients, the high TCRbeta diversity seen at day 60 was put down to recipient T cells and intrathymic progenitors that had survived conditioning. Hyperexpanded clone frequencies declined over subsequent months; after one year, T-cell counts and TCRbeta diversity were mostly attributed to newly produced T cells. The apparently early alphabetaT-cell count recovery about two months after transplant was reportedly dependent on only several hundred rapidly expanded clones derived from non-depleted graft cells.

The CDR3 numbers 15 residues from cysteine through phenylalanine. Here the CDR3 DNA is all that survives: 45 bases in frame from base 1. The trim is 1 base for V and 1 base for J, with a gap of 10 bases between the germline ends. The germline V gene gives CDR1 as SGHRS and CDR2 as YFSETQ. The sample's treatment or condition, from its label and the paper: allogeneic hematopoietic cell transplantation with graft depleted of TCRalphabeta T cells and CD19 B cells. The children who served as transplant recipients had been given grafts of TCRalphabeta/CD19-depleted allogeneic hematopoietic cells. The sequence links TRBV5-1 to TRBJ2-3, and possibly TRBD2, on 5 matching bases. The origin of this receptor is a child aged 2 to 15 with inherited bone marrow failure, due to receive a stem cell transplant. The sample here was PBMCs, taken before TCRalphabeta/CD19-depleted stem cell transplant. The CDR3 protein sequence reads: CASSLFISGTDTQYF. At the DNA level, the sequence is TGCGCCAGCAGCTTGTTTATTAGCGGCACAGATACGCAGTATTTT. Here the CDR3 is joined to the reference TRBV5-1 and TRBJ2-3 genes, and the full variable domain is: KAGVTQTPRYLIKTRGQQVTLSCSPISGHRSVSWYQQTPGQGLQFLFEYFSETQRNKGNFPGRFSGRQFSNSRSEMNVSTLELGDSALYLCASSLFISGTDTQYFGPGTRLTVL.